This TCR beta chain appears in the sequencing data of a study of OX40 agonist ivuxolimab in advanced cancers. The overall study: The mean age was around 56 years, ranging from 23 to 79, with 80% to 85% of participants male.

Sequenced by immunoSEQ multiplex PCR; TCRdb stores in-frame clones only, minus some. Among 45,000 to 50,000 clones listed, around 88% were seen once. Study outcomes and limitations: A proportion of nonresponders additionally exhibited low normalized T-cell clonal expansion.

As regards this clone: Its cognate antigen is unknown.

Autoimmune disease history or systemic immunosuppression disqualified patients. Drawing of blood for sampling happened at baseline, at cycle 4 day 1, and at cycle 7 day 1. Specimen: CD4+ or CD8+ T cells sorted from blood, collected in a trial of the OX40 agonist ivuxolimab. This sequence was found in an adult with an advanced solid tumor such as melanoma, head and neck, liver or kidney cancer.

CDR3 in amino acids: CASSIFTGNSNQPQHF. The CDR3 DNA is TGTGCCAGTAGTATCTTTACCGGTAATAGCAATCAGCCCCAGCATTTT. This chain links TRBV19 with TRBJ1-5; D remains unclear. The CDR3 is 16 amino acids. The V gene lost 3 bases and the J gene lost 0 bases, with 12 bases spanning the gap. Germline V gene lookup returns CDR1 LNHDA and CDR2 SQIVND (reference sequence).